Listed here is a single TCR beta chain. This sample was taken from a study of CD8+ T cells in alopecia areata. Investigators isolated RNA and reverse transcribed it into cDNA to act as the sequencing template. The method was immunoSEQ multiplex PCR; TCRdb's version includes in-frame clones alone and lacks a portion of them. The sample lists some 170,000 clones; approximately 62% were seen once. Peripheral blood samples and lesional scalp punch biopsies were obtained from alopecia areata patients. Looked up from germline, CDR1 is SQVTM and CDR2 is ANQGSEA. This CDR3 contains 15 residues. Unmatched junction bases numbered 9, after V lost 7 bases and J lost 2 bases.

Source: CD4+ T cells sorted from blood, taken at week 0. The chain recombines TRBV29-1 with TRBJ1-2; 11 bases fit TRBD1. The TCR comes from a human donor with alopecia areata. The CDR3 region is CSANPGTGGNYGYTF. The CDR3 nucleotides are TGCAGCGCCAATCCCGGGACAGGGGGAAACTATGGCTACACCTTC. Based on the CDR3 plus reference TRBV29-1 and TRBJ1-2, the full variable domain is SAVISQKPSRDICQRGTSLTIQCQVDSQVTMMFWYRQQPGQSLTLIATANQGSEATYESGFVIDKFPISRPNLTFSTLTVSNMSPEDSSIYLCSANPGTGGNYGYTFGSGTRLTVV.